These T cell receptor beta chains were read from a single sample in a study of blood T cell repertoires in COVID-19. Measured with immunoSEQ multiplex PCR; TCRdb has only the in-frame clones, and not every one. The sample contains about 130,000 clones, about 80% of which appear only once. The sequencing sample was made of peripheral blood. Receptor source: a woman aged 50 to 60 with acute or convalescent COVID-19. The CDR3 runs from the conserved cysteine through the conserved F or W. A D gene is named only where the DNA matches it firmly. A row's size may be missing; if present it is once, few, many or a size class.

abundance,v_gene,j_gene,d_gene,CDR3nt,CDR3aa
NA,TRBV9,TRBJ1-2,NA,TGTGCCAGCAGCGTAGTCGGGGAAAACTATGGCTACACCTTC,CASSVVGENYGYTF
NA,TRBV18,TRBJ2-5,NA,TGTGCCAGCTCACCACCGCGGCTAGCATCGATCGAGACCCAGTACTTC,CASSPPRLASIETQYF
once,TRBV2,TRBJ1-5,NA,TGTGCCAGCGACCCCTTTACAGGAGCAGGGCAGCCCCAGCATTTT,CASDPFTGAGQPQHF
NA,TRBV7-9,TRBJ1-2,NA,TGTGCCAGCAGCTTGGGGGCCGGCTATGGCTACACCTTC,CASSLGAGYGYTF
few,TRBV7-9,TRBJ2-7,TRBD1,TGTGCCAGCAGCTTGGGACAGGTATCCTACGAGCAGTACTTC,CASSLGQVSYEQYF
NA,TRBV19,TRBJ1-1,NA,TGTGCCAGTAGAACTCACAGGGCCGTCAACACTGAAGCTTTCTTT,CASRTHRAVNTEAFF
NA,TRBV7-9,TRBJ1-6,TRBD1,TGTGCCAGCAGCTCTACGGGACAGGGGAATTCACCCCTCCACTTT,CASSSTGQGNSPLHF
NA,TRBV6-4,TRBJ2-1,NA,TGTGCCAGCAGTGAGCGGGGCCTGAGCTCCTACAATGAGCAGTTCTTC,CASSERGLSSYNEQFF
NA,TRBV7-9,TRBJ1-4,NA,TGTGCCAGCATGGGAGGGGCACATGAAAAACTGTTTTTT,CASMGGAHEKLFF
NA,TRBV7-6,TRBJ2-5,TRBD1,TGTGCCAGCAGTTTACCGGGACAGGGGCGCGAGACCCAGTACTTC,CASSLPGQGRETQYF
few,TRBV5-1,TRBJ1-5,NA,TGCGCCAGCAGCTTGGGACAAAACAATCAGCCCCAGCATTTT,CASSLGQNNQPQHF
NA,TRBV10-3,TRBJ2-7,TRBD1,TGTGCCATCAGTGAGTCGCTAGTAGGACAGGGGGCCTACGAGCAGTACTTC,CAISESLVGQGAYEQYF
NA,TRBV5-4,TRBJ2-2,TRBD2,TGTGCCAGCAGCTTGCCGACTAGCGGAACGAACACCGGGGAGCTGTTTTTT,CASSLPTSGTNTGELFF
NA,TRBV12-3/TRBV12-4,TRBJ2-1,NA,TGTGCCAGCAGAACGAGCGGAAATGAGCAGTTCTTC,CASRTSGNEQFF
NA,TRBV19,TRBJ2-7,TRBD1,TGTGCCAATAGTAAATCGGGACAGGGGGCGGACGAGCAGTACTTC,CANSKSGQGADEQYF
NA,TRBV2,TRBJ2-2,NA,TGTGCCAGCACCCGAGAGAGGGCCGGGGAGCTGTTTTTT,CASTRERAGELFF
NA,TRBV5-1,TRBJ1-1,TRBD1,TGCGCCAGCAGCCCAGGAAGGACAGGGGGCGGTGAAGCTTTCTTT,CASSPGRTGGGEAFF
NA,TRBV5-5,TRBJ2-7,TRBD2,TGTGCCAGCAGCTTGGCCATACTAGCGGGTCCCTACGAGCAGTACTTC,CASSLAILAGPYEQYF
few,TRBV9,TRBJ1-1,NA,TGTGCCAGCAGCGTCATAGGACAGCCCCACACTGAAGCTTTCTTT,CASSVIGQPHTEAFF
NA,TRBV2,TRBJ1-5,TRBD1,TGTGCCAGCATGAGCTGGGGACAGAGCAATCAGCCCCAGCATTTT,CASMSWGQSNQPQHF
NA,TRBV5-1,TRBJ2-5,TRBD2,TGCGCCAGCAGCCGAGGCGGGGGGGCCGAGACCCAGTACTTC,CASSRGGGAETQYF
NA,TRBV11-2,TRBJ2-5,NA,TGTGCCAGCAGCTTAGGGGGGCCCCTGGAGACCCAGTACTTC,CASSLGGPLETQYF
medium-sized,TRBV7-6,TRBJ1-1,NA,TGTGCCAGCACCGAGACTACTTATCCGAACACTGAAGCTTTCTTT,CASTETTYPNTEAFF
NA,TRBV2,TRBJ2-1,NA,TGTGCCAGCAGTGAACAGGATGAGCAGTTCTTC,CASSEQDEQFF
NA,TRBV4-1,TRBJ1-1,NA,TGCGCCAGCAGCCAAGAGGTTCATACCGGGTCTTTCTTT,CASSQEVHTGSFF
NA,TRBV4-2,TRBJ1-2,TRBD1,TGTGCCAGCAGCCAACCGACAGGGAATGGCTACACCTTC,CASSQPTGNGYTF
NA,TRBV14,TRBJ1-2,NA,TGTGCCAGCAGCTCGACAACCTCCTATGGCTACACCTTC,CASSSTTSYGYTF
NA,TRBV27,TRBJ1-2,TRBD1,TGTGCCAGCAGAAGACAGGGAGGCTATGGCTACACCTTC,CASRRQGGYGYTF
NA,TRBV11-2,TRBJ1-6,TRBD1,TGTGCCAGCAGCTCCCGGGACAGGGGGAATTCACCCCTCCACTTT,CASSSRDRGNSPLHF
NA,TRBV10-3,TRBJ1-3,TRBD1,TGTGCCATCAACCGGACAGGGCGGAACACCATATATTTT,CAINRTGRNTIYF
few,TRBV19,TRBJ1-4,NA,TGTGCCAGTACGATGGAGACAACTAATGAAAAACTGTTTTTT,CASTMETTNEKLFF
NA,TRBV28,TRBJ2-1,TRBD2,TGTGCCACCCTGGGCCTAGCGGGACGAATTGAGCAGTTCTTC,CATLGLAGRIEQFF
NA,TRBV11-3,TRBJ1-6,TRBD1,TGTGCCAGCAGCAAAGGGACAGCCAAGGGATCACCCCTCCACTTT,CASSKGTAKGSPLHF
once,TRBV19,TRBJ1-2,TRBD1,TGTGCCAGTAGTACGTCTATCCAGGGGGCGCTTTTTGGCTACACCTTC,CASSTSIQGALFGYTF
NA,TRBV28,TRBJ2-7,TRBD2,TGTGCCAGCAGTTCTGATGGCGGGAGGGCCTACGAGCAGTACTTC,CASSSDGGRAYEQYF
NA,TRBV9,TRBJ2-3,TRBD2,TGTGCCAGCAGTCTACTAGCGATTAGCACAGATACGCAGTATTTT,CASSLLAISTDTQYF
NA,TRBV5-1,TRBJ2-7,TRBD1,TGCGCCAGCAGGACAGGGGCCGGGGTCGGCGAGCAGTACTTC,CASRTGAGVGEQYF
NA,TRBV2,TRBJ2-7,TRBD1,TGTGCCAGCAGTTTAAGGGACAGGGTGGACTTC,CASSLRDRVDF
NA,TRBV28,TRBJ1-1,TRBD1,TGTGCGGCGGAGACAGGGGCCATAAACACTGAAGCTTTCTTT,CAAETGAINTEAFF
NA,TRBV6-1,TRBJ1-5,NA,TGTGCCAGCAGTGAGGCAGGGGGCAATCAGCCCCAGCATTTT,CASSEAGGNQPQHF
NA,TRBV25-1,TRBJ2-7,NA,TGTGCCTCCCGAGGCCAGGGTGACTACGAGCAGTACTTC,CASRGQGDYEQYF
NA,TRBV3-1/TRBV3-2,TRBJ1-3,TRBD1,TGTGCCAGCAGCCCGCACCGGGAAGGGGGCGGAAACACCATATATTTT,CASSPHREGGGNTIYF
once,TRBV27,TRBJ2-3,NA,TGTGCCAGCAGTTTCGGAGTGGCAGATACGCAGTATTTT,CASSFGVADTQYF
NA,TRBV10-3,TRBJ1-2,NA,TGTGCCATCAGTGAGGGAGGTGGAGGCTATGGCTACACCTTC,CAISEGGGGYGYTF
once,TRBV11-2,TRBJ2-7,TRBD2,TGTGCCAGCAGCGAGGGACTAGCGGGAAATCTCTACGAGCAGTACTTC,CASSEGLAGNLYEQYF
NA,TRBV21-1,TRBJ1-1,NA,TGTGCCAGCAGCAAAAAAGAGGGGAGGGGGATAATGAACACTGAAGCTTTCTTT,CASSKKEGRGIMNTEAFF
once,TRBV5-1,TRBJ1-1,TRBD1,TGCGCCAGCAGCTTAGCCGGGACAGCCAACACTGAAGCTTTCTTT,CASSLAGTANTEAFF
NA,TRBV2,TRBJ2-2,NA,TGTGCCAGCAGGAGGGCAGCGAACACCGGGGAGCTGTTTTTT,CASRRAANTGELFF
NA,TRBV7-2,TRBJ2-3,TRBD2,TGTGCCAGCAGCACCACTAGCGGGAGTTCTCTGGATACGCAGTATTTT,CASSTTSGSSLDTQYF
once,TRBV4-1,TRBJ2-3,TRBD2,TGCGCCAGCAGCCAAGAACTAGCGGGGGGAGGGGATACGCAGTATTTT,CASSQELAGGGDTQYF
few,TRBV6-5,TRBJ1-1,NA,TGTGCCAGCAGCAGATTGAACACTGAAGCTTTCTTT,CASSRLNTEAFF
NA,TRBV11-1,TRBJ2-1,NA,TGTGCCAGCAGCCCACGGCGGGACTCCACCCCCAATGAGCAGTTCTTC,CASSPRRDSTPNEQFF
NA,TRBV24-1,TRBJ1-6,NA,TGTGCCACCAGTGACTCTACAGGAAATTCACCCCTCCACTTT,CATSDSTGNSPLHF
NA,TRBV2,TRBJ2-5,TRBD2,TGTGCCAGCAGCTTGGGACTAGCGGGGCTCTTTCAAGAGACCCAGTACTTC,CASSLGLAGLFQETQYF
once,TRBV12-3/TRBV12-4,TRBJ2-2,NA,TGTGCCAGCACCAAGACCGGGAACGGGGAGCTGTTTTTT,CASTKTGNGELFF
NA,TRBV2,TRBJ1-5,NA,TGTGCCAGCAGGGGACATCTAAGCTATAGCAATCAGCCCCAGCATTTT,CASRGHLSYSNQPQHF
NA,TRBV9,TRBJ1-2,NA,TGTGCCAGCAGCCCGGCGATAGGCCCTGAGGGAGGCTACACCTTC,CASSPAIGPEGGYTF
NA,TRBV12-3/TRBV12-4,TRBJ2-2,NA,TGTGCCAGCGGCCGGGGCGGGGAGCTGTTTTTT,CASGRGGELFF
few,TRBV7-9,TRBJ2-2,TRBD2,TGTGCCAGCAGCCCGACTAGCGGGGACTGGAACACCGGGGAGCTGTTTTTT,CASSPTSGDWNTGELFF